The sequence of this TCR beta chain was determined in a study of cytomegalovirus exposure and HLA in healthy donors. Study-wide background: Most donors, about 77% of a few hundred genotyped, fell in the Caucasian-associated ancestry cluster. Whole-study results and caveats: A few CMV-associated chains were confirmed in vitro to be specific for CMV antigens.

Comments on this clone: As yet, its antigen is unknown.

Although they were nominally healthy when sampled, donors likely had unrecorded immune exposures. This CDR3 contains 13 residues. Trimming pared 3 bases from V and 11 bases from J, leaving 17 bases between. CDR1 and CDR2 (germline): SGHAT, FQNNGV. PCR involved 60 Vbeta and 13 Jbeta primers. Sequenced by immunoSEQ multiplex PCR; TCRdb stores in-frame clones only, minus some. The sample holds more than 65,000 clones, roughly two thirds seen once. This chain uses TRBV11-2 with TRBJ2-7; D might be TRBD1 (6 bases). Sequencing used PBMCs. The sequence came from a woman aged 45-65 years in good health and CMV-seropositive. The CDR3 loop is CASSFEARGTKYF. In nucleotides, the CDR3 is TGTGCCAGCAGCTTTGAGGCCAGGGGAACGAAGTACTTC.